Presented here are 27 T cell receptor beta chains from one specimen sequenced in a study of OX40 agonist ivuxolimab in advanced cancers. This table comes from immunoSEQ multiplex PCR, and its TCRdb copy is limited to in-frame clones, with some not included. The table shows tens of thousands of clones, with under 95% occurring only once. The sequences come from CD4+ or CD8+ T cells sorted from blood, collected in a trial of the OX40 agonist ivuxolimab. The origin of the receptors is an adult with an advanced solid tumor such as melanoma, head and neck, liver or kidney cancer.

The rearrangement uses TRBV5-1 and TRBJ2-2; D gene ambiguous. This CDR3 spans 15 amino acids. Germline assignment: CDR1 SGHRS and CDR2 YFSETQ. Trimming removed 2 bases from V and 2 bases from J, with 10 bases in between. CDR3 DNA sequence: TGCGCCAGCAGCTTAAATCCCGAAAACACCGGGGAGCTGTTTTTT. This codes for CASSLNPENTGELFF. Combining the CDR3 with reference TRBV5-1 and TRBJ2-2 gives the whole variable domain KAGVTQTPRYLIKTRGQQVTLSCSPISGHRSVSWYQQTPGQGLQFLFEYFSETQRNKGNFPGRFSGRQFSNSRSEMNVSTLELGDSALYLCASSLNPENTGELFFGEGSRLTVL.

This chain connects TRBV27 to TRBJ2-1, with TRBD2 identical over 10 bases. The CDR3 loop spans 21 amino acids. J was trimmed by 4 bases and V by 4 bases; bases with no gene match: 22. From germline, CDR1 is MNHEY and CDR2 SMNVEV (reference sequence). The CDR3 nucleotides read TGTGCCAGCAGTTCACCCACACGGGGGGAATTAAAACTAGCGGGGTACAATGAGCAGTTCTTC. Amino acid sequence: CASSSPTRGELKLAGYNEQFF.

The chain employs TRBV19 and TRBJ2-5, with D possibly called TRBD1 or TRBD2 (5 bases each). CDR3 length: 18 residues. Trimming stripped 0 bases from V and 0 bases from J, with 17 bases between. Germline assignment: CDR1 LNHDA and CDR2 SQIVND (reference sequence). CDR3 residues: CASSIDWPGRNYQETQYF. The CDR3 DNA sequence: TGTGCCAGTAGTATAGATTGGCCGGGACGAAATTACCAAGAGACCCAGTACTTC.

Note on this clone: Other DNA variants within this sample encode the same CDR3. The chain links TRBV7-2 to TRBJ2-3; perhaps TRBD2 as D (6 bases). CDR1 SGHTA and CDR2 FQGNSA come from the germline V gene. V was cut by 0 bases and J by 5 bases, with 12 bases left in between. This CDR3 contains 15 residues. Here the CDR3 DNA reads TGTGCCAGCAGCTTAGCGGGAGGCCGCGGAGATACGCAGTATTTT. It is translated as CASSLAGGRGDTQYF.

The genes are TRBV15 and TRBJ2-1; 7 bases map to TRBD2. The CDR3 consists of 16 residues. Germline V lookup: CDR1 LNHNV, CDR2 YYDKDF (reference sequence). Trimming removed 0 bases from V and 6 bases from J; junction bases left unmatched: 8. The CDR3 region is CATSRDWLGRGNEQFF. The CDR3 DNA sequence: TGTGCCACCAGCAGAGATTGGTTAGGGAGGGGCAATGAGCAGTTCTTC.

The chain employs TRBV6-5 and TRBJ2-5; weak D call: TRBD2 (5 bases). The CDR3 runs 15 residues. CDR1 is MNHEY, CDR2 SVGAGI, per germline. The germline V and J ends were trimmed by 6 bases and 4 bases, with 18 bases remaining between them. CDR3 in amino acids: CASSRRQEALETQYF. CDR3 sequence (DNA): TGTGCCAGCAGCCGACGCCAGGAGGCCCTAGAGACCCAGTACTTC.

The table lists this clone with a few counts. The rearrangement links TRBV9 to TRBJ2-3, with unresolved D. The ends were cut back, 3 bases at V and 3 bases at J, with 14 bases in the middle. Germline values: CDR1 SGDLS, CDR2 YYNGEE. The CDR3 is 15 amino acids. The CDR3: CASSGTGQITDTQYF. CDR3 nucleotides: TGTGCCAGCAGCGGAACCGGGCAAATAACAGATACGCAGTATTTT.

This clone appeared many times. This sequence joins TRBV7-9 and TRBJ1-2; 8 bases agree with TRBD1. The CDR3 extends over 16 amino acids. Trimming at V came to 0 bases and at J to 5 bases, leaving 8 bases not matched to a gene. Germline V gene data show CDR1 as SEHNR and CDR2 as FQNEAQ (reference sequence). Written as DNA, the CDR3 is TGTGCCAGCAGCTTAGCGATCCAGGGGGCAGGGTATGGCTACACCTTC. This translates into CASSLAIQGAGYGYTF.

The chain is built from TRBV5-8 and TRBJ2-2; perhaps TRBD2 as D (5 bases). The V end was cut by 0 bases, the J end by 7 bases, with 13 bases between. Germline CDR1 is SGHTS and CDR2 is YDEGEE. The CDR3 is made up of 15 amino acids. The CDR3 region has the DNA TGTGCCAGCAGCTTGGGGAGGTCAAAGAACGGGGAGCTGTTTTTT. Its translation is CASSLGRSKNGELFF.

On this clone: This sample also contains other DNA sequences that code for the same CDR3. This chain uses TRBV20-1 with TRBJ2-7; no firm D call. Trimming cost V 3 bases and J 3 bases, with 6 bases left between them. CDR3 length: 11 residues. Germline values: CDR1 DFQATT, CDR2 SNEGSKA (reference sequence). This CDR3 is CSASSGYEQYF. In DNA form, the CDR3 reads TGCAGTGCTAGCTCGGGCTACGAGCAGTACTTC.

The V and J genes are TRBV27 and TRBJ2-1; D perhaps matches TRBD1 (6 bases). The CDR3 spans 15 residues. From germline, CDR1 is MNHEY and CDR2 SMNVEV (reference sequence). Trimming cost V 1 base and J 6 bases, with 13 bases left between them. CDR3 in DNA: TGTGCCAGCAGTTTATATGGGGGCGCGCCCAATGAGCAGTTCTTC. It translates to CASSLYGGAPNEQFF.

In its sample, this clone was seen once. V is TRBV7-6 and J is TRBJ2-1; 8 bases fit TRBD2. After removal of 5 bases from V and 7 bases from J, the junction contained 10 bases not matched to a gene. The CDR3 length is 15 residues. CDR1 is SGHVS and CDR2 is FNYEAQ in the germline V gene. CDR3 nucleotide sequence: TGTGCCAGCAGCCCATGGGCGGGAGGAAGTAATGAGCAGTTCTTC. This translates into CASSPWAGGSNEQFF. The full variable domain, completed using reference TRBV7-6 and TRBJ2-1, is GAGVSQSPRYKVTKRGQDVALRCDPISGHVSLYWYRQALGQGPEFLTYFNYEAQQDKSGLPNDRFSAERPEGSISTLTIQRTEQRDSAMYRCASSPWAGGSNEQFFGPGTRLTVL.

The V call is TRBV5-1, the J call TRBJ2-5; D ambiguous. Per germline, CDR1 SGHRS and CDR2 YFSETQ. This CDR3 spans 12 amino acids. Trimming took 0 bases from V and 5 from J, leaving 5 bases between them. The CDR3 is CASSLAGETQYF. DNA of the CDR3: TGCGCCAGCAGCTTGGCCGGGGAGACCCAGTACTTC.

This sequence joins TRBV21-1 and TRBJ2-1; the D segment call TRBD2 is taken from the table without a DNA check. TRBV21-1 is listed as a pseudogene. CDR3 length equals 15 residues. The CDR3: CASTPGRGESGEQFF. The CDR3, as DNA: TGTGCCAGCACCCCCGGGCGGGGTGAGAGCGGGGAGCAGTTCTTC.

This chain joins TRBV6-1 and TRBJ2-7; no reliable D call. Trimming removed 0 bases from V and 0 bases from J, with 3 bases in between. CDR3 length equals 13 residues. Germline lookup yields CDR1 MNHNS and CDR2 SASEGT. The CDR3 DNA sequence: TGTGCCAGCAGTGAAGCCAGCTCCTACGAGCAGTACTTC. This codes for CASSEASSYEQYF.

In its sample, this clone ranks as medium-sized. In DNA, the CDR3 is TGTGCCAGCAGTGCGAGATTGACTAGCGGGAGGTCCCACGAGCAGTACTTC. Translating gives CASSARLTSGRSHEQYF. This chain links TRBV2 with TRBJ2-7, with 13 bases fitting TRBD2. V lost 4 bases, J lost 5 bases, and 11 bases stayed unmatched. This CDR3 comprises 17 residues. Germline CDR1 SNHLY, CDR2 FYNNEI.

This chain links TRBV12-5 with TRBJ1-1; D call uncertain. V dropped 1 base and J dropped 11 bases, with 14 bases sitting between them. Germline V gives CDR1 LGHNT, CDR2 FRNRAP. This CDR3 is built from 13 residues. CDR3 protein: CASGLDGSRNAFF. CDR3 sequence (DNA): TGTGCTAGTGGTTTGGACGGATCGAGGAACGCTTTCTTT.

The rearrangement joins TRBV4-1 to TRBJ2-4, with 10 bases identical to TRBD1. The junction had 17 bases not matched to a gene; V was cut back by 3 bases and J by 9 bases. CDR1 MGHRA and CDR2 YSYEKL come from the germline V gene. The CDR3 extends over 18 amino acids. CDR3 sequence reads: CASSQRASGDRGSVIQYF. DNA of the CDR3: TGCGCCAGCAGCCAGCGGGCGTCTGGGGACAGGGGATCTGTCATTCAGTACTTC.

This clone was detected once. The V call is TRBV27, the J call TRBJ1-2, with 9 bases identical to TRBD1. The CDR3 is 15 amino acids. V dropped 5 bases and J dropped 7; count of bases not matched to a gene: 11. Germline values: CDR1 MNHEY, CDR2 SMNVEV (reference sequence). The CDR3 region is CASSDVGDRAFGYTF. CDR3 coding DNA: TGTGCCAGCAGTGACGTGGGGGACAGGGCTTTTGGCTACACCTTC.

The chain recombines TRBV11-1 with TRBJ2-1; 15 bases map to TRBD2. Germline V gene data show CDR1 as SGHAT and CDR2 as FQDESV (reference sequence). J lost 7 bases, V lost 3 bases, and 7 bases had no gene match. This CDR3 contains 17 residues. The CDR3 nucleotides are TGTGCCAGCAGCTTGGTAGGACTAGCGGGAGGGGGGAATGAGCAGTTCTTC. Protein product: CASSLVGLAGGGNEQFF.

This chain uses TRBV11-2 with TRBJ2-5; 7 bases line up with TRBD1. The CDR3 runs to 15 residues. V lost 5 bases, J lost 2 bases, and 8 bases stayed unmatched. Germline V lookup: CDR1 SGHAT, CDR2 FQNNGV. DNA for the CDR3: TGTGCCAGCAGCCTACGAGACAGGGTGCAAGAGACCCAGTACTTC. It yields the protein CASSLRDRVQETQYF.

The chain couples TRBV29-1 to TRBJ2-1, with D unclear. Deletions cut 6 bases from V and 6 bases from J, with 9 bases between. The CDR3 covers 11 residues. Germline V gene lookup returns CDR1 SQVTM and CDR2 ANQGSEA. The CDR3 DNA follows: TGCAGCGTCCCGAGGTTCAATGAGCAGTTCTTC. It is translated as CSVPRFNEQFF.

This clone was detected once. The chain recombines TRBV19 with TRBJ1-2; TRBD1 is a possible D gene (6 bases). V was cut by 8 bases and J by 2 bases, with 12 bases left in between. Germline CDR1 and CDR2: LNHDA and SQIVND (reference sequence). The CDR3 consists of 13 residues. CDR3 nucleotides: TGTGCCAGTCAGGCGGGGGCGAACTATGGCTACACCTTC. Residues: CASQAGANYGYTF.

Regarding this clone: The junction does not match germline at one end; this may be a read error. CDR3 region: CASSQGSGTGANNGELFF. CDR3 nucleotides: TGTGCCAGCTCTCAAGGATCCGGGACAGGGGCCAACAACGGGGAGCTGTTTTTT. The chain joins TRBV18 to TRBJ2-2, with 10 bases that match TRBD1. This CDR3 region has 18 residues. From germline, CDR1 is KGHSH and CDR2 LQKENI.

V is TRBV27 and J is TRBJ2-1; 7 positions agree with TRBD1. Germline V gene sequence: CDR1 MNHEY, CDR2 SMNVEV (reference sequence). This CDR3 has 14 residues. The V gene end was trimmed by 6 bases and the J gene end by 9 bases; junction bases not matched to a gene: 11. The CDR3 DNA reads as TGTGCCAGCAGCTCACTAGGGGGCGGCGGTGAGCAGTTCTTC. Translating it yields CASSSLGGGGEQFF.

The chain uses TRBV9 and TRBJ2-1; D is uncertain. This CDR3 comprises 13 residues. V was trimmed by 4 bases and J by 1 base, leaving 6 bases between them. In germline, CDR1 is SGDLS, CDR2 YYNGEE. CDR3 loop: CASSPQSYNEQFF. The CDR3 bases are TGTGCCAGCAGCCCCCAGTCCTACAATGAGCAGTTCTTC.

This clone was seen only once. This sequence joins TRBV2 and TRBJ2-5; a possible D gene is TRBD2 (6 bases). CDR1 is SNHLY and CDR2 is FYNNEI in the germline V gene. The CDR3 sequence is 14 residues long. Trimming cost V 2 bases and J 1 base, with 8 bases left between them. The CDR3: CASSELGGQETQYF. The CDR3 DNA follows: TGTGCCAGCAGTGAATTGGGGGGCCAAGAGACCCAGTACTTC.